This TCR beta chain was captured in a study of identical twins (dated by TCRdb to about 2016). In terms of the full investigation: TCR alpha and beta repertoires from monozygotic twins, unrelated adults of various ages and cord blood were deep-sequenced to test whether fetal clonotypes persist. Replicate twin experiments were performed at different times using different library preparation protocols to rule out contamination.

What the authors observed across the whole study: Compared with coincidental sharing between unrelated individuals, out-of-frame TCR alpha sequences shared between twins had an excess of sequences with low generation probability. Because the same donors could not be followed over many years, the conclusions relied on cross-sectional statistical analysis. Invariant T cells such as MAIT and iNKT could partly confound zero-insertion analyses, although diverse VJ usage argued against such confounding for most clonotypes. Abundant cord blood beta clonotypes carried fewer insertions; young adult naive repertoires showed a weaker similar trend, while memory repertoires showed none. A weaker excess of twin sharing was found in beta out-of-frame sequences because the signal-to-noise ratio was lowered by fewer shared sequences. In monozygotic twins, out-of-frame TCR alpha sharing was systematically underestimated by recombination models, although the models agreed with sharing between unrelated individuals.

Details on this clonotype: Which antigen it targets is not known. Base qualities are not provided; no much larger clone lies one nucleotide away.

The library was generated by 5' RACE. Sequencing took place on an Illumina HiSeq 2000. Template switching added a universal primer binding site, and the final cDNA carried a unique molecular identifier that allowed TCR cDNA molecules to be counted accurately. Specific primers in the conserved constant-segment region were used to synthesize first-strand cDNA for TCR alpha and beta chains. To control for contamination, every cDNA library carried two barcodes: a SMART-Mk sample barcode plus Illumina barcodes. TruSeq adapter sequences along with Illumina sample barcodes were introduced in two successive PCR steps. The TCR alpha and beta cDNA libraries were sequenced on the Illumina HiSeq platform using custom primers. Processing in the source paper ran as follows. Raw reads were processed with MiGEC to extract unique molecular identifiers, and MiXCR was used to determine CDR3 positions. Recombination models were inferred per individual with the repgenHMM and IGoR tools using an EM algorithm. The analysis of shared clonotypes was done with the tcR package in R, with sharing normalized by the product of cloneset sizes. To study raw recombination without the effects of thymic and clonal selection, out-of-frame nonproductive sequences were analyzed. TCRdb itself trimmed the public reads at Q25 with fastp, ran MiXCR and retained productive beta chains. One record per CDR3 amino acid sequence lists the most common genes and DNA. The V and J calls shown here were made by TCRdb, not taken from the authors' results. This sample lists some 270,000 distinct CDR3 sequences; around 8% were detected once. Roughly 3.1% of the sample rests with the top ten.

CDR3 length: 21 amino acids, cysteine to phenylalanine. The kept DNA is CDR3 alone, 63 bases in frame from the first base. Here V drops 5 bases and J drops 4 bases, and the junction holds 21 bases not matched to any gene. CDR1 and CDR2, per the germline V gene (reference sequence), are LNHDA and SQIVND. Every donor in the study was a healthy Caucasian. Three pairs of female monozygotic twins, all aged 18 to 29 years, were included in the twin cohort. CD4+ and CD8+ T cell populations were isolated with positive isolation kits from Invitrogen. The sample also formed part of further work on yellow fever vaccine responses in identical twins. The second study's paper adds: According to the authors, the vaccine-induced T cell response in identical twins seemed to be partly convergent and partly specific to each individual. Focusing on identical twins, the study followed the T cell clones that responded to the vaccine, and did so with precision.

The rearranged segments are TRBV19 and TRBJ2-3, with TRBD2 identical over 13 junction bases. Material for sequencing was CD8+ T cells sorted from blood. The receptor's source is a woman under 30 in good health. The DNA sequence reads TGTGCCAGTAGTTCGCCCTACAGCGTTACCGGGACTAGCGGGATCTCAGATACGCAGTATTTT. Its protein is CASSSPYSVTGTSGISDTQYF.